This T cell receptor (beta chain) was identified during a study of technical replicates of blood from a few donors. This CDR3 is built from 15 residues. CDR1 and CDR2 (germline): SGDLS, YYNGEE. V shed 4 bases, J shed 6 bases, and the junction held 9 bases outside the gene matches. Measured with immunoSEQ multiplex PCR; TCRdb has only the in-frame clones, and not every one. The table lists 72,000 or so clones, approximately 92% of them singletons. Source material: T cells isolated from PBMCs. The V and J genes are TRBV9 and TRBJ2-2, with 7 nucleotides matching TRBD1. The source of this sequence is a human donor in good health. Here the CDR3 reads CASSTRDSWAGELFF. The CDR3 region has the DNA TGTGCCAGCAGCACCAGGGACAGTTGGGCCGGGGAGCTGTTTTTT. Full variable domain (outside the CDR3, taken from reference TRBV9 and TRBJ2-2): DSGVTQTPKHLITATGQRVTLRCSPRSGDLSVYWYQQSLDQGLQFLIQYYNGEERAKGNILERFSAQQFPDLHSELNLSSLELGDSALYFCASSTRDSWAGELFFGEGSRLTVL.